Listed below are T cell receptor beta chains from one sample, sequenced in a study of blood T cells in healthy people across ages. MiXCR, run by TCRdb on the 5' RACE reads, gives a single entry per CDR3 protein. In the table there are some 850,000 distinct CDR3 sequences, about a quarter of which are singletons. In addition, the sample was reused for a study of T cells of mothers and their children.

Sequencing was carried out using blood. These receptors were obtained from a boy aged 10-17 years in good health. Each CDR3 is given with its conserved first and last residue. Each record gives: J gene, D gene, V gene, clone size, CDR3 DNA, CDR3 protein. The D gene is left open where the match is weak. A row's size may be missing; if present it is once, few, many or a size class.

J: TRBJ1-2; D: .; V: TRBV28; size: few; DNA: TGTGCCAGCCACCCCCGACAGGTCAACTATGGCTACACCTTC; CDR3: CASHPRQVNYGYTF
J: TRBJ1-2; D: .; V: TRBV5-1; size: few; DNA: TGCGCCAGCAGATCCCTCGGAATTGACTATGGCTACACCTTC; CDR3: CASRSLGIDYGYTF
J: TRBJ1-3; D: .; V: TRBV5-1; size: .; DNA: TGCACCAGCAGCTTGGGACCTGGAAACACCATATATTTT; CDR3: CTSSLGPGNTIYF
J: TRBJ2-3; D: .; V: TRBV6-5; size: few; DNA: TGTGCCAGCAGTTCTCCACCTGAGGGGGGGTGGCAGTATTTT; CDR3: CASSSPPEGGWQYF
J: TRBJ2-3; D: .; V: TRBV21-1; size: .; DNA: TGTCAAAGCGAGGTCGGCGTCGCAGATACGCAGTATTTT; CDR3: CQSEVGVADTQYF
J: TRBJ1-1; D: .; V: TRBV10-3; size: .; DNA: TGTGCCATCAGGGCCAGGACAGAGGGCACTGAAGCTTTCTTT; CDR3: CAIRARTEGTEAFF
J: TRBJ2-5; D: TRBD1; V: TRBV6-5; size: .; DNA: TGTGCCAGCAGCACTGAACAGGGGGCCCGAGAGACCCAGTACTTC; CDR3: CASSTEQGARETQYF
J: TRBJ1-1; D: TRBD1; V: TRBV20-1; size: .; DNA: TGCAGTGCCCCCGGGACAGGGGGCAGGGGCACTGAAGCTTTCTTT; CDR3: CSAPGTGGRGTEAFF
J: TRBJ2-3; D: .; V: TRBV14; size: few; DNA: TGTGCCAGCAGCCAAGATCATGTAGCGGTCAACACAGATACGCAGTATTTT; CDR3: CASSQDHVAVNTDTQYF
J: TRBJ2-5; D: TRBD2; V: TRBV3-1; size: .; DNA: TGTGCCAGCAGCTTCGGACTAGCGGGGAGTGGCGAGACCCAGTACTTC; CDR3: CASSFGLAGSGETQYF
J: TRBJ2-3; D: .; V: TRBV29-1; size: .; DNA: TGCAGCGTTGAGGAGGGGGTGGTAGATACGCAGTATTTT; CDR3: CSVEEGVVDTQYF
J: TRBJ2-5; D: .; V: TRBV28; size: .; DNA: TGTGCCAGCAGTTTACGGCAGTTAGAGACCCAGTACTTC; CDR3: CASSLRQLETQYF
J: TRBJ2-5; D: .; V: TRBV25-1; size: few; DNA: TGTGCCAGCAGTCCCAGGGCCGAAGAGACCCAGCACTTC; CDR3: CASSPRAEETQHF
J: TRBJ2-5; D: .; V: TRBV12-3/TRBV12-4; size: few; DNA: TGTGCCAGCAGAACCAGAAGGGAGACCCAGTACTTC; CDR3: CASRTRRETQYF
J: TRBJ2-7; D: .; V: TRBV10-3; size: .; DNA: TGTGCCATCAGCCCTGGCAGGGGGGGCTACGAGCAGTACTTC; CDR3: CAISPGRGGYEQYF
J: TRBJ1-4; D: .; V: TRBV20-1; size: .; DNA: TGCAGTGCTAGAGATGCTGGCAGAACCTACAATGAAAAACTGTTTTTT; CDR3: CSARDAGRTYNEKLFF
J: TRBJ1-1; D: .; V: TRBV27; size: .; DNA: TGTGCCAGCAGTTTGCACGGGGGCGGTACTGAAGCTTTCTTT; CDR3: CASSLHGGGTEAFF
J: TRBJ1-2; D: TRBD1; V: TRBV9; size: .; DNA: TGTGCCAGCAGCGTAGGGGGACAGCGAGCCTATGGCTACACCTTC; CDR3: CASSVGGQRAYGYTF
J: TRBJ1-2; D: TRBD1; V: TRBV10-3; size: .; DNA: TGTGCCAGCCGGGACAGAAGTAACTATAGCTACACCTTC; CDR3: CASRDRSNYSYTF
J: TRBJ2-5; D: .; V: TRBV12-3/TRBV12-4; size: few; DNA: TGTGCCAGCAGCCGACAGGCCCGGGAGACCCAGTACTTC; CDR3: CASSRQARETQYF
J: TRBJ2-5; D: TRBD2; V: TRBV5-1; size: .; DNA: TGCGCCAGCAGCACTACCGGGACTAGCGGGGGAGAGACCCAGTACTTC; CDR3: CASSTTGTSGGETQYF
J: TRBJ1-2; D: TRBD1; V: TRBV29-1; size: .; DNA: TGCAGCGCACTACAGGGGGCGGTCGGCTACACCTTC; CDR3: CSALQGAVGYTF
J: TRBJ2-4; D: .; V: TRBV4-1; size: few; DNA: TGCGCCAGCAGCCAAGATGTTGGGGGGCTGGTCAAAAACATTCAGTACTTC; CDR3: CASSQDVGGLVKNIQYF
J: TRBJ2-1; D: TRBD2; V: TRBV12-3/TRBV12-4; size: .; DNA: TGTGCCAGCAGTCCTTCGTCAATGCAGCGGGGGGGCCGGGATGAGCAGTTCTTC; CDR3: CASSPSSMQRGGRDEQFF
J: TRBJ2-4; D: TRBD2; V: TRBV11-2; size: few; DNA: TGTGCCAGCAGCCGACGGGCCAGCGGGGGAGGGAACATTCAGTACTTC; CDR3: CASSRRASGGGNIQYF
J: TRBJ2-1; D: .; V: TRBV7-3; size: few; DNA: TGTGCCAGCAGCTTAAATACAGGGCCTGAGCAGTTCTTC; CDR3: CASSLNTGPEQFF
J: TRBJ2-3; D: .; V: TRBV20-1; size: .; DNA: TGCAGTGTTTGGCAAGAGGATACGCAGTATTTT; CDR3: CSVWQEDTQYF
J: TRBJ1-4; D: .; V: TRBV6-6; size: few; DNA: TGTGCCAGCAGTTTGTCGCCGACGGGGCTGTTTTTT; CDR3: CASSLSPTGLFF
J: TRBJ2-4; D: .; V: TRBV2; size: .; DNA: TGTGCCAGCAGTGAGACATTAGCCAAAAACATTCAGTACTTC; CDR3: CASSETLAKNIQYF
J: TRBJ1-2; D: .; V: TRBV15; size: few; DNA: TGTGCCACCAGCGAGGTAGGGGATGGCTACACCTTC; CDR3: CATSEVGDGYTF
J: TRBJ2-1; D: TRBD2; V: TRBV9; size: .; DNA: TGTGCCAACAGCGCTAGTCTACTAGCGGACTATGAGCAGTTCTTC; CDR3: CANSASLLADYEQFF
J: TRBJ2-1; D: .; V: TRBV7-3; size: few; DNA: TGTGCCAGCAGCCTAGGACGGGGCCATGAGCAGTTCTTC; CDR3: CASSLGRGHEQFF
J: TRBJ2-3; D: .; V: TRBV20-1; size: .; DNA: TGCAGTGCTAGAGTAGCAGGGCGGGTCCGCACAGATACGCAGTATTTT; CDR3: CSARVAGRVRTDTQYF
J: TRBJ1-4; D: TRBD1; V: TRBV29-1; size: few; DNA: TGCAGCGTTCAGGGGGGTCAAACTAATGAAAAACTGCTTTTT; CDR3: CSVQGGQTNEKLLF
J: TRBJ2-5; D: .; V: TRBV20-1; size: .; DNA: TGCAGTGCCCCGCACAGGGAACAAGAGACCCAGTACTTC; CDR3: CSAPHREQETQYF
J: TRBJ1-3; D: .; V: TRBV9; size: few; DNA: TGTGCCAGCAGCGTCCAAGGGTATCCTGGAAACACCATATATTTT; CDR3: CASSVQGYPGNTIYF
J: TRBJ2-5; D: TRBD2; V: TRBV28; size: few; DNA: TGTGCCAGCAGTCGTAGCGGGGGACTTCAAGAGACCCAGTACTTC; CDR3: CASSRSGGLQETQYF
J: TRBJ2-7; D: .; V: TRBV4-1; size: .; DNA: TGCGCCAGCAGCCCCATTAGCGGGGACAGCTCCTACGAGCAGTACTTC; CDR3: CASSPISGDSSYEQYF
J: TRBJ2-5; D: .; V: TRBV20-1; size: few; DNA: TGCAGTGCTAGAGATTACCGGGGGGAGACCCAGTACTTC; CDR3: CSARDYRGETQYF
J: TRBJ1-2; D: .; V: TRBV12-3/TRBV12-4; size: many; DNA: TGTGCCAGCAGCTCCTCCTATGGCTACACCTTC; CDR3: CASSSSYGYTF